Listed here are 27 T cell receptor beta chains from one sample, sequenced in a study of Ad26.COV2.S vaccination and SARS-CoV-2 variants. Noted treatment: approximately 18 received Ad26.COV2.S at low or high dose, single or two shots; roughly 5 received placebo; per-sample allocation not given. The investigators took samples on day 63 after the first vaccine or placebo injection. The repertoire was sequenced with immunoSEQ multiplex PCR; TCRdb's copy has only in-frame clones and lacks some. Among around 320,000 clones listed, 70% to 90% were seen once. The sample here was peripheral blood, taken in a trial of Ad26.COV2.S vaccine versus placebo. The receptors were gathered from a person aged 18-65 years who received the Ad26.COV2.S COVID-19 vaccine or a placebo.

As concerns this clone: Sequence at one end of the junction differs from germline and may be a read error. This sequence joins TRBV7-3 and TRBJ2-1; 12 nucleotides match TRBD2. Germline values: CDR1 SGHTA, CDR2 FQGTGA. The CDR3 covers 15 residues. The CDR3 DNA reads TGTGCCAGCAGCCCCCTAGCGGGGGGGTACACTGAGCAGTTCTTC. Encoded protein: CASSPLAGGYTEQFF.

This clone showed up just once. This chain joins TRBV7-9 and TRBJ2-2; D possibly corresponds to TRBD2 (7 bases). The CDR3 contains 17 residues. The germline gives CDR1 SEHNR, CDR2 FQNEAQ (reference sequence). V dropped 3 bases and J dropped 5 bases, with 19 bases sitting between them. DNA of the CDR3: TGTGCCAGCAGCTTGTTAGGGGGGGACCTCAAAACCGGGGAGCTGTTTTTT. The encoded protein is CASSLLGGDLKTGELFF.

V gene TRBV3-1 (or the pseudogene TRBV3-2) combines with J gene TRBJ2-7; D call uncertain. V gave up 3 bases and J gave up 6 bases, with 15 bases separating them. This CDR3 has 14 amino acids. The germline gives CDR1 LGHDT, CDR2 YNNKEL (reference sequence). This CDR3 reads CASSHHGSESEQYF. The CDR3, as DNA: TGTGCCAGCAGCCATCACGGCTCGGAAAGCGAGCAGTACTTC.

CDR3 in DNA: TGTGCCACCAGTCCAGGGGCTAAGAATGAAAAACTGTTTTTT. Translating it yields CATSPGAKNEKLFF. The chain is built from TRBV15 and TRBJ1-4; TRBD1 might be the D (6 bases). This CDR3 is 14 amino acids long. The germline V gene has CDR1 LNHNV and CDR2 YYDKDF (reference sequence). Trimming removed 6 bases at V and 5 bases at J, with 13 bases between.

This chain joins TRBV4-1 and TRBJ2-2, with 11 bases fitting TRBD2. CDR1 is MGHRA and CDR2 is YSYEKL in the germline V gene. There are 15 residues in the CDR3. The V segment lost 6 bases and the J segment 6 bases; nucleotides outside the gene matches: 6. CDR3 in amino acids: CASRTGTSGPGELFF. The CDR3 DNA sequence: TGCGCCAGCAGGACCGGGACTAGCGGACCCGGGGAGCTGTTTTTT.

This clone was observed a single time. The chain links TRBV6-2 or TRBV6-3 to TRBJ1-1, with D hard to call. The V gene's germline CDR1 is MNHEY and CDR2 SVGEGT. The CDR3 runs 13 residues. Between the trimmed V and J ends, which lost 4 bases and 6 bases, there was a span of 12 bases. CDR3 amino acids: CASSLVRHAEAFF. CDR3 DNA sequence: TGTGCCAGCAGTTTAGTACGGCACGCTGAAGCTTTCTTT.

Comments on this clone: Other DNA variants within this sample encode the same CDR3. The chain is built from TRBV5-1 and TRBJ1-1; no firm D call. V shed 0 bases and J shed 0 bases, with 3 bases lying between them. The CDR3 is 13 residues long. Looked up from germline, CDR1 is SGHRS and CDR2 is YFSETQ. The chain's CDR3 is CASSLGVNTEAFF. The CDR3 region has the DNA TGCGCCAGCAGCTTGGGCGTGAACACTGAAGCTTTCTTT.

This chain links TRBV4-2 with TRBJ2-3, with 16 bases that match TRBD2. The CDR3 spans 21 residues. The germline gives CDR1 LGHNA, CDR2 YNFKEQ. V lost 4 bases and J lost 5; bases outside the gene matches: 18. CDR3 sequence: CASSPPPGTSGGAEHGDTQYF. In nucleotides, the CDR3 is TGTGCCAGCAGCCCCCCCCCTGGGACTAGCGGGGGGGCCGAGCACGGAGATACGCAGTATTTT.

This chain uses TRBV6-5 with TRBJ1-1, with TRBD1 identical over 10 bases. This CDR3 is built from 15 residues. The V and J ends lost 0 bases and 4 bases, in that order; junction bases with no gene match: 2. CDR1 is MNHEY and CDR2 is SVGAGI in the germline V gene. The CDR3 protein is CASSYSGQGGTEAFF. CDR3 in DNA: TGTGCCAGCAGTTACTCAGGACAGGGGGGCACTGAAGCTTTCTTT.

The rearrangement links TRBV11-2 to TRBJ1-6, with D perhaps TRBD1 (5 bases). Trimming took off 1 base at V and 2 bases at J, with 18 bases between the two ends. This CDR3 is 19 amino acids long. The germline CDR1 and CDR2 sequences are SGHAT and FQNNGV. The DNA for the CDR3 is TGTGCCAGCAGCTTAGTGACGCAGGCCTGGGGCCCCTATAATTCACCCCTCCACTTT. Translated, it gives CASSLVTQAWGPYNSPLHF.

This clone has a handful of counts. The rearrangement joins TRBV30 to TRBJ1-2, with TRBD1 as a possible D gene (5 bases). CDR3 length equals 12 residues. Germline loops: CDR1 GTSNPN, CDR2 SVGIG (reference sequence). Between the trimmed V and J ends, which lost 7 bases and 8 bases, there was a span of 17 bases. CDR3 sequence reads: CASARDSTGYTF. The CDR3 DNA reads as TGTGCCTCCGCCCGGGACTCCACGGGCTACACCTTC.

The genes are TRBV29-1 and TRBJ2-1, with 9 bases identical to TRBD1. Trimming cost V 7 bases and J 5 bases; bases outside gene matches: 9. This CDR3 has 14 residues. Germline CDR1 is SQVTM and CDR2 is ANQGSEA. The CDR3 here is CSANPGQGNNEQFF. The CDR3 coding sequence is TGCAGCGCCAACCCCGGACAGGGGAACAATGAGCAGTTCTTC.

V gene TRBV4-3 combines with J gene TRBJ1-1, with 8 bases matching TRBD1. Trimming took 1 base from V and 1 from J; bases not matched to a gene: 2. The CDR3 contains 15 residues. Germline V gene data show CDR1 as LGHNA and CDR2 as YSLEER. The CDR3 is CASSQGQGANTEAFF. DNA for the CDR3: TGCGCCAGCAGCCAAGGTCAGGGGGCGAACACTGAAGCTTTCTTT.

The chain links TRBV7-2 to TRBJ2-1, with 9 bases identical to TRBD2. Germline V gives CDR1 SGHTA, CDR2 FQGNSA. Trimming removed 2 bases from V and 4 bases from J; junction bases left unmatched: 9. The CDR3 is 17 amino acids. The CDR3 DNA reads as TGTGCCAGCAGCTTAAAGCGGGGGGTCCGGGAATACAATGAGCAGTTCTTC. Its translation: CASSLKRGVREYNEQFF. Full variable domain (missing parts from reference TRBV7-2 and TRBJ2-1): GAGVSQSPSNKVTEKGKDVELRCDPISGHTALYWYRQSLGQGLEFLIYFQGNSAPDKSGLPSDRFSAERTGGSVSTLTIQRTQQEDSAVYLCASSLKRGVREYNEQFFGPGTRLTVL.

J is TRBJ1-5 and V is TRBV4-3; D gene ambiguous. Per germline, CDR1 LGHNA and CDR2 YSLEER. The CDR3 covers 15 residues. Trimming shortened V by 4 bases and J by 7 bases, and 17 bases separated the two germline ends. CDR3 protein: CASSLNSLLGQPQHF. CDR3 sequence (DNA): TGCGCCAGCAGCCTAAACAGCCTACTTGGGCAGCCCCAGCATTTT.

This chain links TRBV5-1 with TRBJ1-4; 10 bases match TRBD1. Germline lookup yields CDR1 SGHRS and CDR2 YFSETQ. The CDR3 extends over 14 amino acids. The junction had 7 bases not matched to a gene; V was cut back by 9 bases and J by 5 bases. The CDR3 sequence is CATSRTGGNEKLFF. CDR3 nucleotides: TGCGCCACCTCTAGGACAGGGGGGAATGAAAAACTGTTTTTT. Using reference TRBV5-1 and TRBJ1-4 for the parts outside the CDR3, the full variable domain is KAGVTQTPRYLIKTRGQQVTLSCSPISGHRSVSWYQQTPGQGLQFLFEYFSETQRNKGNFPGRFSGRQFSNSRSEMNVSTLELGDSALYLCATSRTGGNEKLFFGSGTQLSVL.

This clone was recorded only once. The chain is built from TRBV30 and TRBJ2-1; 8 nucleotides agree with TRBD2. The CDR3 has 14 residues. V lost 3 bases to trimming and J lost 6 bases; unmatched junction nucleotides: 7. Germline loops: CDR1 GTSNPN, CDR2 SVGIG (reference sequence). The CDR3 sequence: CAWRYAGGRNEQFF. CDR3 bases: TGTGCCTGGAGGTATGCGGGGGGACGCAATGAGCAGTTCTTC. Variable domain in full (rest from reference TRBV30 and TRBJ2-1): SQTIHQWPATLVQPVGSPLSLECTVEGTSNPNLYWYRQAAGRGLQLLFYSVGIGQISSEVPQNLSASRPQDRQFILSSKKLLLSDSGFYLCAWRYAGGRNEQFFGPGTRLTVL.

The chain employs TRBV5-6 and TRBJ2-1; a weak D match, TRBD2 (6 bases). The ends were cut back, 0 bases at V and 7 bases at J, with 8 bases in the middle. The CDR3 runs to 13 residues. Germline-derived CDR1 and CDR2 are SGHDT and YYEEEE. As DNA, the CDR3 is TGTGCCAGCAGCTTGGTGGGGGGAAATGAGCAGTTCTTC. Amino acid sequence: CASSLVGGNEQFF.

This chain connects TRBV21-1 to TRBJ1-5; no check of the table's D call, TRBD1, against the DNA was made. TRBV21-1 is given as a pseudogene. The CDR3 runs 15 residues. In nucleotides, the CDR3 is TGTGCCAGCAGCAAAGGAGGGGGTAACAATCAGCCCCAGCATTTT. This translates into CASSKGGGNNQPQHF.

J is TRBJ1-2 and V is TRBV12-3 or TRBV12-4; TRBD1 might be the D (6 bases). V gave up 2 bases and J gave up 4 bases, with 8 bases separating them. The CDR3 is 13 amino acids. The DNA of the CDR3 is TGTGCCAGCAGTTTACGACAGGCCTATGGCTACACCTTC. Translated: CASSLRQAYGYTF.

The chain couples TRBV6-2 or TRBV6-3 to TRBJ1-2; tentatively, D is TRBD1 (5 bases). CDR3 length: 14 residues. CDR1 is MNHEY, CDR2 SVGEGT, per germline. V was shortened by 0 bases and J by 0 bases, with 5 bases between the two germline ends. The CDR3 DNA reads as TGTGCCAGCAGTTACTCGGGGGCTAACTATGGCTACACCTTC. This encodes CASSYSGANYGYTF.

The CDR3 region has the DNA TGTGCCAGCAGAGAATGGACAGGGGAGTCACCCCTCCACTTT. Residues: CASREWTGESPLHF. The chain carries TRBV7-6 and TRBJ1-6, with 9 nucleotides matching TRBD1. Losses at the gene ends were 6 bases for V and 10 bases for J; bases not matched to a gene: 7. CDR1 is SGHVS and CDR2 is FNYEAQ in the germline V gene. CDR3 length: 14 residues.

The chain uses TRBV7-2 and TRBJ1-2; 8 bases are shared with TRBD1. Germline lookup yields CDR1 SGHTA and CDR2 FQGNSA. The junction had 14 bases not matched to a gene; V was cut back by 1 base and J by 4 bases. CDR3 length: 18 residues. In nucleotides, the CDR3 is TGTGCCAGCAGCTTAGTATCACAGGGGGTTCTTCTCGGCTATGGCTACACCTTC. Protein sequence: CASSLVSQGVLLGYGYTF. Full variable domain (missing parts from reference TRBV7-2 and TRBJ1-2): GAGVSQSPSNKVTEKGKDVELRCDPISGHTALYWYRQSLGQGLEFLIYFQGNSAPDKSGLPSDRFSAERTGGSVSTLTIQRTQQEDSAVYLCASSLVSQGVLLGYGYTFGSGTRLTVV.

The chain combines TRBV19 with TRBJ2-7; D is unresolved. This CDR3 contains 12 residues. Germline-derived CDR1 and CDR2 are LNHDA and SQIVND (reference sequence). V lost 10 bases and J lost 0, with 10 bases in between. The CDR3 here is CATLDHSYEQYF. DNA of the CDR3: TGTGCCACCTTGGACCACTCCTACGAGCAGTACTTC.

CDR3 in amino acids: CASRTTGVQDGYTF. CDR3 sequence (DNA): TGTGCCAGCAGGACAACAGGGGTTCAGGATGGCTACACCTTC. The rearrangement uses TRBV2 and TRBJ1-2, with TRBD1 matching over 7 bases. The CDR3 is 14 residues long. V was clipped by 6 bases and J by 6 bases; unmatched bases: 10. Germline-derived CDR1 and CDR2 are SNHLY and FYNNEI.

This rearrangement joins TRBV11-2 to TRBJ1-1; TRBD1 matches 7 bases. The V gene's germline CDR1 is SGHAT and CDR2 FQNNGV. With 4 bases clipped from V and 9 bases from J, the junction kept 5 bases outside the gene matches. CDR3 size: 12 residues. The CDR3 protein is CASSSGTVKAFF. The CDR3 coding sequence is TGTGCCAGCAGCTCCGGGACAGTAAAAGCTTTCTTT.

The rearrangement joins TRBV9 to TRBJ1-1; 9 positions agree with TRBD1. This CDR3 comprises 17 residues. The V gene end was trimmed by 0 bases and the J gene end by 1 base; junction bases not matched to a gene: 7. Germline V gene lookup returns CDR1 SGDLS and CDR2 YYNGEE. This chain's CDR3 is CASSVDRGTGRNTEAFF. CDR3 DNA: TGTGCCAGCAGCGTAGATAGGGGGACAGGGAGGAACACTGAAGCTTTCTTT.